The rows below give T cell receptor beta chains drawn from one sample of a study of naive and memory T cell subsets. TCRdb re-called the UMI-ligation and nested PCR reads through MiXCR, storing one row per CDR3 protein. The table lists 80,000 or so distinct CDR3 sequences, 9% to 9.5% of them singletons. The sample taken for sequencing was naive CD8+ T cells from blood. The receptors here all came from a human donor in good health. CDR3s include the opening cysteine and the closing phenylalanine or tryptophan. A D gene is named only where the DNA matches it firmly. Size is omitted from some rows. Given values are once, few, many or a class for expanded clones.

cdr3_aa cdr3_nt j_call v_call clone_size d_call
CASSQDTGELFF TGTGCCAGTAGTCAAGACACCGGGGAGCTGTTTTTT TRBJ2-2 TRBV19 NA NA
CASSYLEETQYF TGTGCCAGCAGTTACCTCGAAGAGACCCAGTACTTC TRBJ2-5 TRBV12-3/TRBV12-4 many NA
CAWSAGTGLDEQFF TGTGCCTGGAGTGCCGGGACAGGGCTGGATGAGCAGTTCTTC TRBJ2-1 TRBV30 few TRBD1
CATSRTTSYNEQFF TGTGCCACCAGCCGGACGACCTCCTACAATGAGCAGTTCTTC TRBJ2-1 TRBV15 NA NA
CSVELPGQGNTIYF TGCAGCGTCGAACTACCGGGACAAGGAAACACCATATATTTT TRBJ1-3 TRBV29-1 many NA
CASSPSLAGPGNEQFF TGTGCCAGCAGCCCCTCGCTAGCGGGGCCGGGGAATGAGCAGTTCTTC TRBJ2-1 TRBV11-2 NA TRBD2
CASSPTGANVLTF TGTGCCAGCAGCCCCACTGGGGCCAACGTCCTGACTTTC TRBJ2-6 TRBV5-4 many NA
CSVESMGNEQFF TGCAGCGTTGAGAGTATGGGTAATGAGCAGTTCTTC TRBJ2-1 TRBV29-1 many NA
CASSLKGQAYGYTF TGCGCCAGCAGCTTGAAAGGACAGGCCTATGGCTACACCTTC TRBJ1-2 TRBV5-1 many TRBD1
CASSQDWSGGFQETQYF TGTGCCAGCAGCCAAGATTGGAGCGGGGGCTTCCAAGAGACCCAGTACTTC TRBJ2-5 TRBV3-1 few TRBD2
CASSLNDADEAFF TGTGCCAGCAGTCTGAATGACGCAGATGAAGCTTTCTTT TRBJ1-1 TRBV5-5 many NA
CASSQDQGLAQETQYF TGTGCCAGCAGCCAAGATCAGGGACTAGCCCAAGAGACCCAGTACTTC TRBJ2-5 TRBV3-1 few TRBD2
CASSVVGGLTDTQYF TGTGCCAGCAGCGTAGTCGGGGGACTCACAGATACGCAGTATTTT TRBJ2-3 TRBV9 few NA
CATSRGGTGEETQYF TGTGCCACCAGCAGAGGAGGGACAGGGGAAGAGACCCAGTACTTC TRBJ2-5 TRBV15 many TRBD1
CASSLAKAEFSGANVLTF TGTGCCAGCAGCTTGGCCAAGGCGGAGTTCTCTGGGGCCAACGTCCTGACTTTC TRBJ2-6 TRBV5-6 NA NA
CASSLEGQGDQPQHF TGTGCCAGCAGCTTAGAGGGACAGGGGGATCAGCCCCAGCATTTT TRBJ1-5 TRBV5-6 many TRBD1
CSVGGVWVNTEAFF TGCAGCGTTGGAGGGGTGTGGGTGAACACTGAAGCTTTCTTT TRBJ1-1 TRBV29-1 NA NA
CASSLWASGAETQYF TGTGCCAGCAGTTTATGGGCTAGCGGGGCAGAGACCCAGTACTTC TRBJ2-5 TRBV27 NA TRBD2
CASSVGDTQYF TGTGCCAGCAGCGTTGGAGATACGCAGTATTTT TRBJ2-3 TRBV9 NA NA
CSVGQGVIYEQYF TGCAGCGTTGGTCAGGGGGTGATCTACGAGCAGTACTTC TRBJ2-7 TRBV29-1 NA TRBD1
CASSLDYLATSTDTQYF TGTGCCAGCAGCTTAGATTATCTAGCCACTAGCACAGATACGCAGTATTTT TRBJ2-3 TRBV11-2 many NA
CSARGGTYNEQFF TGCAGTGCTAGGGGTGGTACCTACAATGAGCAGTTCTTC TRBJ2-1 TRBV20-1 NA NA
CASSGTGGRNYGYTF TGTGCCAGCAGCGGGACAGGGGGCCGTAACTATGGCTACACCTTC TRBJ1-2 TRBV6-1 few TRBD1
CASSEGDEQYF TGTGCCAGCTCAGAGGGGGACGAGCAGTACTTC TRBJ2-7 TRBV18 NA NA
CASSLSRPSYEQYF TGTGCCAGCAGTTTAAGTCGGCCGTCCTACGAGCAGTACTTC TRBJ2-7 TRBV27 many NA
CASSFRLPYNSPLHF TGTGCCAGCAGTTTCCGTCTACCTTATAATTCACCCCTCCACTTT TRBJ1-6 TRBV28 NA NA